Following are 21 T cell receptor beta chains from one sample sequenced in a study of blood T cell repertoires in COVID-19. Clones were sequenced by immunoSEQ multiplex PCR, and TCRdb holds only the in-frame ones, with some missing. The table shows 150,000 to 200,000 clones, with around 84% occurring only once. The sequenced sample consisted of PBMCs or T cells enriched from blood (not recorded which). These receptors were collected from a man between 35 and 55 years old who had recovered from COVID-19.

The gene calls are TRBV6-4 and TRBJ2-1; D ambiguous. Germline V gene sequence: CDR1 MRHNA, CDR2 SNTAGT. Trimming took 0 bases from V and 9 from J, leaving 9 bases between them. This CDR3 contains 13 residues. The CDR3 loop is CASSDSTGGEQFF. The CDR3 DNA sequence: TGTGCCAGCAGTGACTCGACGGGTGGTGAGCAGTTCTTC.

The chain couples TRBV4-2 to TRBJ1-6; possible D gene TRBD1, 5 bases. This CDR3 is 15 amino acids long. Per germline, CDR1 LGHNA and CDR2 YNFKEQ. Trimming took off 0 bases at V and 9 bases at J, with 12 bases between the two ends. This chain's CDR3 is CASSQEEGRPSPLHF. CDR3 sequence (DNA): TGTGCCAGCAGCCAAGAGGAGGGGCGCCCTTCACCCCTCCACTTT.

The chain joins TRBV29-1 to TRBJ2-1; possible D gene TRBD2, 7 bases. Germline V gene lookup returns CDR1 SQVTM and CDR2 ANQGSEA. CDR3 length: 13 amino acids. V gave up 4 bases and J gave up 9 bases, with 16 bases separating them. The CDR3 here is CSVVPGGGGEQFF. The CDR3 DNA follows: TGCAGCGTTGTGCCCGGGGGAGGGGGTGAGCAGTTCTTC.

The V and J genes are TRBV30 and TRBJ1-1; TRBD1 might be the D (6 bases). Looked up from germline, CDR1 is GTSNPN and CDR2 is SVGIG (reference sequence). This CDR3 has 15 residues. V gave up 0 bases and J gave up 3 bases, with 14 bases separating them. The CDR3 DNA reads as TGTGCCTGGAGTGTACTGCAAGGGGGGGACACTGAAGCTTTCTTT. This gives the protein CAWSVLQGGDTEAFF.

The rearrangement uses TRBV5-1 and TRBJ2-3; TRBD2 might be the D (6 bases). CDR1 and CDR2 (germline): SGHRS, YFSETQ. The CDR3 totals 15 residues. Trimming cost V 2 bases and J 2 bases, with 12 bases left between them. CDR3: CASSLGTRVTDTQYF. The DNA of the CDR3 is TGCGCCAGCAGCTTAGGGACTCGGGTCACAGATACGCAGTATTTT. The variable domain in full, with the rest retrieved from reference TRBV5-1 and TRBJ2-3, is KAGVTQTPRYLIKTRGQQVTLSCSPISGHRSVSWYQQTPGQGLQFLFEYFSETQRNKGNFPGRFSGRQFSNSRSEMNVSTLELGDSALYLCASSLGTRVTDTQYFGPGTRLTVL.

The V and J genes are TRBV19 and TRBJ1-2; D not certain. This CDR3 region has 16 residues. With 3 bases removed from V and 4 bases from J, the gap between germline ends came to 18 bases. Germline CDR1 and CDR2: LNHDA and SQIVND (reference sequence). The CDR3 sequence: CASSITGRDIPYGYTF. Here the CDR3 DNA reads TGTGCCAGTAGTATCACCGGCAGAGACATCCCCTATGGCTACACCTTC.

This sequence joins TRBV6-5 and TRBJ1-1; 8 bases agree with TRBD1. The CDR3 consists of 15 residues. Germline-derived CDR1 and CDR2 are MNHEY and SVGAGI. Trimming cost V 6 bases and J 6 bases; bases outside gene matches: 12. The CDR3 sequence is CASRNLDRVSPEAFF. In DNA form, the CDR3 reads TGTGCCAGCAGAAACTTGGACAGGGTGTCCCCTGAAGCTTTCTTT.

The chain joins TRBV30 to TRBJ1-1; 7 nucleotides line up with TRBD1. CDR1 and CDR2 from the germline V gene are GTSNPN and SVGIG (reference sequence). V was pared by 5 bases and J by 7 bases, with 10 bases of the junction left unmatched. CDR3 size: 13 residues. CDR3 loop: CAWARQGLYEAFF. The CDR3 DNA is TGTGCCTGGGCTCGACAGGGCCTCTATGAAGCTTTCTTT.

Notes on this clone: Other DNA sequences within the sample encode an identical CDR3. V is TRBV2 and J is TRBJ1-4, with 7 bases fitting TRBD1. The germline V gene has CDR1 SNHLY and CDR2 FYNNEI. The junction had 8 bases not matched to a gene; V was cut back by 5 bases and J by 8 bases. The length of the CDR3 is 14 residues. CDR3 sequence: CASSRQGNGEKLFF. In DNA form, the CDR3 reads TGTGCCAGCAGTCGACAGGGTAACGGCGAAAAACTGTTTTTT.

CDR3 bases: TGTGCCAGCAGTCCTACAGGGGACTATGGCTACACCTTC. Protein sequence: CASSPTGDYGYTF. The chain carries TRBV7-3 and TRBJ1-2; 7 positions agree with TRBD1. The V segment lost 6 bases and the J segment 3 bases; nucleotides outside the gene matches: 4. The CDR3 spans 13 residues. Germline V gene data show CDR1 as SGHTA and CDR2 as FQGTGA.

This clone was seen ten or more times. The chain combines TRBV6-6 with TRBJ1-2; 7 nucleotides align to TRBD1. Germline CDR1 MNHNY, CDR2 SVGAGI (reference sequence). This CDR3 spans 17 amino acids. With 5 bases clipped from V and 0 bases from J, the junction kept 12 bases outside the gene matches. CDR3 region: CASSPTGTAYTNYGYTF. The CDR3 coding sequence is TGTGCCAGCAGTCCAACCGGGACAGCGTACACTAACTATGGCTACACCTTC.

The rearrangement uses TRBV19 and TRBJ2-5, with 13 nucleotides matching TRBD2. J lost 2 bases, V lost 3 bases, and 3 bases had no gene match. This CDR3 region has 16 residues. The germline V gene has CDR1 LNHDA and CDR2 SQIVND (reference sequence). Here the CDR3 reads CASSMGLAGFQETQYF. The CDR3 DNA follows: TGTGCCAGTAGTATGGGACTAGCGGGGTTTCAAGAGACCCAGTACTTC.

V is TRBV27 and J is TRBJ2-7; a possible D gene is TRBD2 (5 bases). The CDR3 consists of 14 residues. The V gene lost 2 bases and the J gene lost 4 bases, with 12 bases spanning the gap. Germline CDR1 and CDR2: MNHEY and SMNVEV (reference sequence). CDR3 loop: CASSLTSGGYEQYF. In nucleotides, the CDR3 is TGTGCCAGCAGTTTAACAAGCGGCGGTTACGAGCAGTACTTC.

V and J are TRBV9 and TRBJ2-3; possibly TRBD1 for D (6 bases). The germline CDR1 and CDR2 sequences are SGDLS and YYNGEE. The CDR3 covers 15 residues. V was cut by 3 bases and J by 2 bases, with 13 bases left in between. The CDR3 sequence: CASSGTGTTTDTQYF. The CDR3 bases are TGTGCCAGCAGCGGTACAGGGACCACCACAGATACGCAGTATTTT.

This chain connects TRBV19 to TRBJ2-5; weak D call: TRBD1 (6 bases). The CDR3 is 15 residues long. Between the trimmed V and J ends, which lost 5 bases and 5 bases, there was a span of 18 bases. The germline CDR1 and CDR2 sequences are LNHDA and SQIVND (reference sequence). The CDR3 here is CASSLGTGKPETQYF. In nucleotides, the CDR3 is TGTGCCAGTAGTCTCGGTACAGGGAAACCCGAGACCCAGTACTTC.

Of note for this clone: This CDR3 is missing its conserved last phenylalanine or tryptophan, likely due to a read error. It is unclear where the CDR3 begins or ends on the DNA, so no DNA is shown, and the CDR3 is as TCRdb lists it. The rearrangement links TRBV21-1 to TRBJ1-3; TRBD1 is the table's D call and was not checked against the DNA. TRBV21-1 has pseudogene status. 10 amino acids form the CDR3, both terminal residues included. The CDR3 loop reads CASSTKQGCH.

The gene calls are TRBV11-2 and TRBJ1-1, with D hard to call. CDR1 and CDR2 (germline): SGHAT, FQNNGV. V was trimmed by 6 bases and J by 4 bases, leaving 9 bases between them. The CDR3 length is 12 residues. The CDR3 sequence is CASSARGTEAFF. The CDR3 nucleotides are TGTGCCAGCAGTGCCCGGGGCACTGAAGCTTTCTTT.

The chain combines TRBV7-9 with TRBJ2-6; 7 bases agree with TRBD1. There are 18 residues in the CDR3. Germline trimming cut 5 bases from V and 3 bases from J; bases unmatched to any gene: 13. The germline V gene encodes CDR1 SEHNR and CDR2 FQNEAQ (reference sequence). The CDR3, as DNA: TGTGCCAGCAGCCCACCGCAAACAGGGGTGTATGGGGCCAACGTCCTGACTTTC. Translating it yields CASSPPQTGVYGANVLTF.

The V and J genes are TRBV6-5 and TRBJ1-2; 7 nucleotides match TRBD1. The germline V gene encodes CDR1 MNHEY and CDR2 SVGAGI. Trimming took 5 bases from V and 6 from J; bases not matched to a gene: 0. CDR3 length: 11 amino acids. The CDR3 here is CASSTGDGYTF. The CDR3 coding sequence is TGTGCCAGCAGTACAGGGGATGGCTACACCTTC.

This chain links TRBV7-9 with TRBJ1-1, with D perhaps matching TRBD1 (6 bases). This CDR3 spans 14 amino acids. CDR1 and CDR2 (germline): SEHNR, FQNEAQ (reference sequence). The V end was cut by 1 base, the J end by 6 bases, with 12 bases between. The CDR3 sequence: CASSLVTGFPEAFF. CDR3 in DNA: TGTGCCAGCAGCTTAGTAACAGGGTTCCCTGAAGCTTTCTTT.

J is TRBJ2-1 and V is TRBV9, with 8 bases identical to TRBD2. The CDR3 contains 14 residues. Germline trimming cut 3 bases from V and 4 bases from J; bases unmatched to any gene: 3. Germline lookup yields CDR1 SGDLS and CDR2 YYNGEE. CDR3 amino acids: CASSGTSTYNEQFF. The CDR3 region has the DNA TGTGCCAGCAGCGGGACTAGCACGTACAATGAGCAGTTCTTC. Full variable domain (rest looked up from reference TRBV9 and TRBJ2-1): DSGVTQTPKHLITATGQRVTLRCSPRSGDLSVYWYQQSLDQGLQFLIQYYNGEERAKGNILERFSAQQFPDLHSELNLSSLELGDSALYFCASSGTSTYNEQFFGPGTRLTVL.